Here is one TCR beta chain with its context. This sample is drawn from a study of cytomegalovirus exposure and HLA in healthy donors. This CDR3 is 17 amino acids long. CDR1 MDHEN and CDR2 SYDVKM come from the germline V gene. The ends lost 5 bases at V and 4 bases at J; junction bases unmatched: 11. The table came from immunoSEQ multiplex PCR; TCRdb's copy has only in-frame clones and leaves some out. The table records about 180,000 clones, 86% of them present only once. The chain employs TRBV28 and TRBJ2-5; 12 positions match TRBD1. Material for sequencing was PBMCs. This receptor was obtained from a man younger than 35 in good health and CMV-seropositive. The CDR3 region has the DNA TGTGCCAGCAGTGCAGACCCCGGGACAGGGGGCGGAGAGACCCAGTACTTC. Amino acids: CASSADPGTGGGETQYF. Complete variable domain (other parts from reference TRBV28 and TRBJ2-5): DVKVTQSSRYLVKRTGEKVFLECVQDMDHENMFWYRQDPGLGLRLIYFSYDVKMKEKGDIPEGYSVSREKKERFSLILESASTNQTSMYLCASSADPGTGGGETQYFGPGTRLLVL.